Listed here are 13 T cell receptor beta chains from one sample, sequenced in a study of graft-versus-host responses after intestinal transplantation. Profiled with immunoSEQ multiplex PCR; TCRdb holds only in-frame clones, not every one. The sample lists about 37,000 clones, around 90% seen once, with 18% in the top ten. Graft-derived tissue was subjected to processing to liberate intraepithelial and lamina propria lymphocytes. The input for sequencing was ileum tissue, taken about 200 days after intestinal transplant. The source is a human patient who received an intestinal transplant, so some T cells may come from the graft donor.

The genes are TRBV14 and TRBJ2-7, with a tentative D call TRBD2 (6 bases). Deletions cut 2 bases from V and 2 bases from J, with 19 bases between. CDR3 size: 17 residues. In germline, CDR1 is SGHDN, CDR2 FVKESK. The chain's CDR3 is CASSQKYGRIRAYEQYF. CDR3 sequence (DNA): TGTGCCAGCAGCCAAAAATACGGGAGAATTAGGGCCTACGAGCAGTACTTC.

This clone was seen once. The chain has TRBV5-1 and TRBJ2-7; D unclear. Germline V gene sequence: CDR1 SGHRS, CDR2 YFSETQ. V was clipped by 0 bases and J by 3 bases, with 7 bases between them. The CDR3 spans 13 residues. The DNA for the CDR3 is TGCGCCAGCAGCTTGGAGTTAAACTACGAGCAGTACTTC. Its translation: CASSLELNYEQYF. Together with reference TRBV5-1 and TRBJ2-7, the CDR3 gives the full variable domain: KAGVTQTPRYLIKTRGQQVTLSCSPISGHRSVSWYQQTPGQGLQFLFEYFSETQRNKGNFPGRFSGRQFSNSRSEMNVSTLELGDSALYLCASSLELNYEQYFGPGTRLTVT.

The V gene is TRBV6-1, the J gene TRBJ2-1, with a tentative D call TRBD1 (5 bases). From germline, CDR1 is MNHNS and CDR2 SASEGT. The CDR3 sequence is 12 residues long. Between the trimmed V and J ends, which lost 8 bases and 13 bases, there was a span of 18 bases. This CDR3 is CASAFVGRSQFF. CDR3 in DNA: TGTGCCAGCGCGTTTGTGGGGCGATCTCAGTTCTTC.

The rearrangement uses TRBV5-4 and TRBJ2-1; 14 nucleotides match TRBD2. The CDR3 covers 16 residues. J was trimmed by 4 bases and V by 5 bases; bases with no gene match: 5. Looked up from germline, CDR1 is SGHNT and CDR2 is YYREEE (reference sequence). CDR3 in amino acids: CASSSGTSGGYNEQFF. The CDR3 coding sequence is TGTGCCAGCAGTTCCGGGACTAGCGGGGGTTACAATGAGCAGTTCTTC.

The chain links TRBV11-2 to TRBJ1-4; the D is unclear. V was clipped by 4 bases and J by 3 bases, with 18 bases between them. Germline V CDR1 and CDR2: SGHAT, FQNNGV. This CDR3 region has 17 residues. The CDR3, as DNA: TGTGCCAGCAGCTCTAATTCGCTCGGGAGTTCTAATGAAAAACTGTTTTTT. Translation: CASSSNSLGSSNEKLFF. Variable domain in full (rest from reference TRBV11-2 and TRBJ1-4): EAGVAQSPRYKIIEKRQSVAFWCNPISGHATLYWYQQILGQGPKLLIQFQNNGVVDDSQLPKDRFSAERLKGVDSTLKIQPAKLEDSAVYLCASSSNSLGSSNEKLFFGSGTQLSVL.

The genes are TRBV5-1 and TRBJ2-2; D perhaps matches TRBD2 (5 bases). Germline-derived CDR1 and CDR2 are SGHRS and YFSETQ. There are 16 residues in the CDR3. Trimming removed 3 bases from V and 1 base from J, with 13 bases in between. CDR3 amino acids: CASSSGLLGNTGELFF. As DNA, the CDR3 is TGCGCCAGCAGCTCCGGATTACTAGGGAACACCGGGGAGCTGTTTTTT.

The DNA of the CDR3 is TGTGCCAGCAGCTTAAGTTCTAGCGGGACCTACAATGAGCAGTTCTTC. Its protein product is CASSLSSSGTYNEQFF. This chain links TRBV7-2 with TRBJ2-1; 9 positions agree with TRBD2. With 2 bases clipped from V and 2 bases from J, the junction kept 4 bases outside the gene matches. The CDR3 has 16 amino acids. Germline CDR1 SGHTA, CDR2 FQGNSA.

In its sample, this clone was seen a few times. The genes are TRBV2 and TRBJ2-7; weak D call: TRBD1 (5 bases). Germline CDR1 reads SNHLY; CDR2 reads FYNNEI. The CDR3 covers 14 residues. V lost 6 bases to trimming and J lost 1 base, with 13 bases between them. The CDR3 sequence is CASSSLDRSYEQYF. CDR3 bases: TGTGCCAGCAGCTCCCTCGACAGATCCTACGAGCAGTACTTC.

The chain has TRBV28 and TRBJ1-6, with a weak D call TRBD1 (6 bases). The CDR3 has 17 residues. Looked up from germline, CDR1 is MDHEN and CDR2 is SYDVKM. Trimming shortened V by 3 bases and J by 8 bases, and 20 bases separated the two germline ends. The CDR3 DNA sequence: TGTGCCAGCAGTTTCGGGGGCGCCCCCTTCACCGATTCACCCCTCCACTTT. Protein sequence: CASSFGGAPFTDSPLHF. The variable domain in full, with the rest retrieved from reference TRBV28 and TRBJ1-6, is DVKVTQSSRYLVKRTGEKVFLECVQDMDHENMFWYRQDPGLGLRLIYFSYDVKMKEKGDIPEGYSVSREKKERFSLILESASTNQTSMYLCASSFGGAPFTDSPLHFGNGTRLTVT.

V usage is TRBV13 and J usage is TRBJ1-2, with D unresolved. The ends were cut back, 3 bases at V and 2 bases at J, with 7 bases in the middle. Germline V lookup: CDR1 PRHDT, CDR2 FYEKMQ (reference sequence). The CDR3 consists of 13 residues. The DNA of the CDR3 is TGTGCCAGCAGCTTTTCGGCAAACTATGGCTACACCTTC. This translates into CASSFSANYGYTF.

V and J are TRBV2 and TRBJ1-3, with TRBD1 matching over 9 bases. V dropped 5 bases and J dropped 4; count of bases not matched to a gene: 6. The CDR3 sequence is 15 residues long. CDR1 is SNHLY and CDR2 is FYNNEI in the germline V gene. The CDR3, as DNA: TGTGCCAGCAGTAACGGACAGGGGAGCGGAAACACCATATATTTT. It specifies CASSNGQGSGNTIYF.

The chain has TRBV19 and TRBJ1-5; 7 bases line up with TRBD1. The CDR3 consists of 14 residues. CDR1 and CDR2 from the germline V gene are LNHDA and SQIVND (reference sequence). Trimming removed 8 bases from V and 7 bases from J; junction bases left unmatched: 11. The CDR3 DNA sequence: TGTGCCAGTTTTGACAGGGATTCCGGCCAGCCCCAGCATTTT. Its protein is CASFDRDSGQPQHF.

The V and J genes are TRBV7-9 and TRBJ2-7; D is uncertain. The CDR3 has 13 amino acids. The V gene's germline CDR1 is SEHNR and CDR2 FQNEAQ (reference sequence). V was clipped by 0 bases and J by 5 bases, with 8 bases between them. Here the CDR3 reads CASSLADPHEQYF. The CDR3 nucleotides are TGTGCCAGCAGCTTAGCAGACCCCCACGAGCAGTACTTC.